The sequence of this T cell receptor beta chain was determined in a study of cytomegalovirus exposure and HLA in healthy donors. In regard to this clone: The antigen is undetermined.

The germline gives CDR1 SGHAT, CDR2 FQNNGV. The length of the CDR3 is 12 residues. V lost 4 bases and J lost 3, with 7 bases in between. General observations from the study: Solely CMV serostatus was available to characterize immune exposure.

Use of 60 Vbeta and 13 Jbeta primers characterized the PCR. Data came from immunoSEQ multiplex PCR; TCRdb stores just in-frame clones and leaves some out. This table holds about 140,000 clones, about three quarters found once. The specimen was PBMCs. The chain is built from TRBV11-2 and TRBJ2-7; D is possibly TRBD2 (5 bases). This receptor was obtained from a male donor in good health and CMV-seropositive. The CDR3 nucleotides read TGTGCCAGCAGCTCGAGGGTCTACGAGCAGTACTTC. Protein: CASSSRVYEQYF. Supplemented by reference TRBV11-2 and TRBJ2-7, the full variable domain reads EAGVAQSPRYKIIEKRQSVAFWCNPISGHATLYWYQQILGQGPKLLIQFQNNGVVDDSQLPKDRFSAERLKGVDSTLKIQPAKLEDSAVYLCASSSRVYEQYFGPGTRLTVT.